Listed here are 18 T cell receptor beta chains from one sample, sequenced in a study of blood T cell repertoires in COVID-19. The assay was immunoSEQ multiplex PCR, and TCRdb's table has in-frame clones only and misses some. The sample holds some 230,000 clones, around 84% seen once. Input material: peripheral blood. Source of these receptors: a man between 35 and 55 years old with acute or convalescent COVID-19.

The chain is built from TRBV6-5 and TRBJ1-2; 7 nucleotides line up with TRBD1. Germline V gene data show CDR1 as MNHEY and CDR2 as SVGAGI. V shed 3 bases and J 1 base; nucleotides not matched to a gene: 5. CDR3 size: 15 residues. The CDR3: CASSYGSGGNYGYTF. CDR3 DNA sequence: TGTGCCAGCAGTTATGGGTCAGGGGGTAACTATGGCTACACCTTC.

The chain employs TRBV2 and TRBJ2-2; TRBD2 matches 8 bases. The CDR3 contains 17 residues. The germline V gene has CDR1 SNHLY and CDR2 FYNNEI. V dropped 2 bases and J dropped 2; count of bases not matched to a gene: 7. CDR3 in DNA: TGTGCCAGCAGTGAATTCGGTAGCGGGATTAACACCGGGGAGCTGTTTTTT. It translates to CASSEFGSGINTGELFF. Looking up the rest from reference TRBV2 and TRBJ2-2 gives the full variable domain: EPEVTQTPSHQVTQMGQEVILRCVPISNHLYFYWYRQILGQKVEFLVSFYNNEISEKSEIFDDQFSVERPDGSNFTLKIRSTKLEDSAMYFCASSEFGSGINTGELFFGEGSRLTVL.

This clone occurred once. The chain carries TRBV10-2 and TRBJ1-5, with D unclear. In germline, CDR1 is WSHSY, CDR2 SAAADI. The V end was cut by 3 bases, the J end by 4 bases, with 7 bases between. This CDR3 is built from 13 residues. The CDR3 coding sequence is TGCGCCAGCAGTGATAACACAAATCAGCCCCAGCATTTT. Amino acid sequence: CASSDNTNQPQHF.

This chain connects TRBV6-6 to TRBJ1-4, with a tentative D call TRBD1 (6 bases). CDR1 and CDR2 (germline): MNHNY, SVGAGI (reference sequence). The V and J ends lost 5 bases and 7 bases respectively, with 20 bases between them. CDR3 length: 16 residues. The CDR3 is CASSRQVPQGGEKLFF. In DNA form, the CDR3 reads TGTGCCAGCAGTCGACAGGTTCCTCAAGGGGGTGAAAAACTGTTTTTT.

This clone occurred once. The chain joins TRBV28 to TRBJ1-1, with a tentative D call TRBD1 (5 bases). CDR1 is MDHEN, CDR2 SYDVKM, per germline. CDR3 length equals 16 residues. V was trimmed by 2 bases and J by 0 bases, leaving 13 bases between them. In DNA form, the CDR3 reads TGTGCCAGCAGTTTAAACCCCCGGGGGATGAACACTGAAGCTTTCTTT. Amino acid sequence: CASSLNPRGMNTEAFF.

V usage is TRBV9 and J usage is TRBJ2-1; TRBD2 matches at 7 bases. Trimming removed 0 bases from V and 13 bases from J; junction bases left unmatched: 13. There are 15 residues in the CDR3. Germline assignment: CDR1 SGDLS and CDR2 YYNGEE. CDR3 bases: TGTGCCAGCAGCGTAGAGTTGGGACTACACGTAACTCAGTTCTTC. Translation: CASSVELGLHVTQFF.

This clone was seen once. The rearrangement links TRBV2 to TRBJ1-1; no definite D call. The ends were cut back, 5 bases at V and 2 bases at J, with 3 bases in the middle. The CDR3 is 11 amino acids. The germline gives CDR1 SNHLY, CDR2 FYNNEI. CDR3 in amino acids: CASSLNTEAFF. The CDR3 bases are TGTGCCAGCAGTCTCAACACTGAAGCTTTCTTT.

The chain combines TRBV7-6 with TRBJ2-7; no firm D call. The CDR3 runs 14 residues. Germline CDR1 reads SGHVS; CDR2 reads FNYEAQ. V gave up 2 bases and J gave up 2 bases, with 10 bases separating them. This chain's CDR3 is CASSLSSKAYEQYF. The CDR3 DNA is TGTGCCAGCAGCTTAAGCTCAAAAGCCTACGAGCAGTACTTC.

The rearrangement joins TRBV5-8 to TRBJ1-4, with D possibly TRBD1 on 5 matching bases. Germline V lookup: CDR1 SGHTS, CDR2 YDEGEE. V gave up 4 bases and J gave up 1 base, with 11 bases separating them. This CDR3 spans 15 amino acids. The chain's CDR3 is CASSAIRETNEKLFF. The CDR3 region has the DNA TGTGCCAGCAGCGCAATCAGGGAAACTAATGAAAAACTGTTTTTT.

J is TRBJ1-6 and V is TRBV30; unclear D gene. The CDR3 is 15 amino acids. The V end was cut by 8 bases, the J end by 1 base, with 15 bases between. In germline, CDR1 is GTSNPN, CDR2 SVGIG (reference sequence). CDR3 protein: CALGARGSYNSPLHF. For the CDR3, the DNA is TGTGCCCTAGGAGCCCGAGGGTCCTATAATTCACCCCTCCACTTT.

The V call is TRBV6-6, the J call TRBJ1-1; D unresolved. The CDR3 has 13 amino acids. Trimming took 2 bases from V and 9 from J, leaving 13 bases between them. CDR1 is MNHNY and CDR2 is SVGAGI in the germline V gene (reference sequence). The DNA of the CDR3 is TGTGCCAGCAGTTACGTTACGACCGGGAAAGCTTTCTTT. Protein: CASSYVTTGKAFF.

The chain has TRBV2 and TRBJ1-6; no reliable D call. This CDR3 contains 13 residues. Germline V CDR1 and CDR2: SNHLY, FYNNEI. Deletions cut 3 bases from V and 6 bases from J, with 6 bases between. As DNA, the CDR3 is TGTGCCAGCAGTGATGAGGGTAATTCACCCCTCCACTTT. It is translated as CASSDEGNSPLHF.

Only one count was recorded for this clone. V and J are TRBV11-2 and TRBJ1-1; D is possibly TRBD1 (6 bases). From germline, CDR1 is SGHAT and CDR2 FQNNGV. V lost 2 bases and J 5 bases, leaving 18 bases between the germline ends. The CDR3 contains 16 residues. The CDR3 sequence is CASSLNSMGAGTEAFF. CDR3 DNA sequence: TGTGCCAGCAGCTTAAATTCGATGGGGGCCGGGACTGAAGCTTTCTTT.

The chain combines TRBV11-3 with TRBJ1-6; unclear D gene. The germline V and J ends were trimmed by 5 bases and 8 bases, with 10 bases remaining between them. CDR1 is SGHNT and CDR2 is YENEEA in the germline V gene. CDR3 length equals 13 residues. The DNA of the CDR3 is TGTGCCAGCAGCCCTCGACGGGATTCACCCCTCCACTTT. Protein: CASSPRRDSPLHF. Together with reference TRBV11-3 and TRBJ1-6, the CDR3 gives the full variable domain: EAGVVQSPRYKIIEKKQPVAFWCNPISGHNTLYWYLQNLGQGPELLIRYENEEAVDDSQLPKDRFSAERLKGVDSTLKIQPAELGDSAVYLCASSPRRDSPLHFGNGTRLTVT.

The chain links TRBV9 to TRBJ2-1; the match to TRBD2 covers 12 bases. This CDR3 contains 16 residues. CDR1 and CDR2 (germline): SGDLS, YYNGEE. Trimming at V came to 0 bases and at J to 6 bases, leaving 4 bases not matched to a gene. CDR3 amino acids: CASSVGLAGGFNEQFF. Here the CDR3 DNA reads TGTGCCAGCAGCGTAGGCCTAGCGGGGGGGTTCAATGAGCAGTTCTTC.

V gene TRBV5-4 combines with J gene TRBJ2-5; the match to TRBD2 covers 8 bases. V gave up 4 bases and J gave up 5 bases; unmatched junction bases: 13. Germline V gene sequence: CDR1 SGHNT, CDR2 YYREEE (reference sequence). The CDR3 has 16 amino acids. CDR3 coding DNA: TGTGCCAGCAGCGGAGCCGGGACTAGATCAATGGAGACCCAGTACTTC. It is translated as CASSGAGTRSMETQYF.

The J gene is TRBJ2-7, the V gene TRBV3-1 (or the pseudogene TRBV3-2), with a tentative D call TRBD2 (5 bases). CDR3 size: 13 residues. Germline V CDR1 and CDR2: LGHDT, YNNKEL (reference sequence). The ends were cut back, 1 base at V and 3 bases at J, with 7 bases in the middle. The CDR3 region is CASSQVGVYEQYF. The DNA of the CDR3 is TGTGCCAGCAGCCAAGTGGGAGTCTACGAGCAGTACTTC.

The rearrangement uses TRBV6-5 and TRBJ2-3; TRBD1 aligns across 8 bases. The CDR3 is 16 residues long. CDR1 and CDR2 (germline): MNHEY, SVGAGI. With 2 bases clipped from V and 4 bases from J, the junction kept 8 bases outside the gene matches. The CDR3 protein is CASSYPDREWADTQYF. CDR3 DNA sequence: TGTGCCAGCAGTTACCCGGACAGGGAGTGGGCAGATACGCAGTATTTT.